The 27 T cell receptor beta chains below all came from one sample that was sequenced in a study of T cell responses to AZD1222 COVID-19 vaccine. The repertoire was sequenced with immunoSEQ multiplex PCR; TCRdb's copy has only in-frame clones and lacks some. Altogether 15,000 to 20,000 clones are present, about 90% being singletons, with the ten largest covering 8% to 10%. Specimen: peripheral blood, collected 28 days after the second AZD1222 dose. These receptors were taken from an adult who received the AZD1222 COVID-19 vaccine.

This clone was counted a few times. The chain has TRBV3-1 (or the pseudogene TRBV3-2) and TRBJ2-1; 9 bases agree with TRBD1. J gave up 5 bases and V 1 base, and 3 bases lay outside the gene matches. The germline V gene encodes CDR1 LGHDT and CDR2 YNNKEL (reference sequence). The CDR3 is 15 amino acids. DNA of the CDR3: TGTGCCAGCAGCCAAGGGACAGGGGCCCACAATGAGCAGTTCTTC. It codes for CASSQGTGAHNEQFF.

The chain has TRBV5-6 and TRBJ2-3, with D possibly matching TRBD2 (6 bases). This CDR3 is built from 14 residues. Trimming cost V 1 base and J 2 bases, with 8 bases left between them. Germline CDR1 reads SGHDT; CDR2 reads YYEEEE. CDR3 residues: CASSLWTTTDTQYF. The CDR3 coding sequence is TGTGCCAGCAGCTTGTGGACTACCACAGATACGCAGTATTTT.

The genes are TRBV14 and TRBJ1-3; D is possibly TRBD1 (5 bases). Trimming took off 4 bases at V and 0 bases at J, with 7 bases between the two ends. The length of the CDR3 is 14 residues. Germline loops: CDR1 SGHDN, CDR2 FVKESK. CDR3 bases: TGTGCCAGCAGCCGGGGGATCTCTGGAAACACCATATATTTT. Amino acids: CASSRGISGNTIYF.

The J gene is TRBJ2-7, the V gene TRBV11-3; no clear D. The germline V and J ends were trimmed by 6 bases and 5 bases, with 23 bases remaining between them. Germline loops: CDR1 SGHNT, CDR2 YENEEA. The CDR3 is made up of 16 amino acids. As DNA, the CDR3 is TGTGCCAGCAGAGGACCCATGTATCCACCTCCTCACGAGCAGTACGTC. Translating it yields CASRGPMYPPPHEQYV.

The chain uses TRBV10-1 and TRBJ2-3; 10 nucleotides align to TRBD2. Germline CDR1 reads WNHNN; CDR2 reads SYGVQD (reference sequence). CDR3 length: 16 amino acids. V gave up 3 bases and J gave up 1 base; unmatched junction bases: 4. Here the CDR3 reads CASSELAGLGTDTQYF. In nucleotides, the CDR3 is TGCGCCAGCAGTGAACTAGCGGGACTCGGCACAGATACGCAGTATTTT.

CDR3 loop: CASSLTTGGKVGELFF. DNA of the CDR3: TGCGCCAGCAGCTTGACGACAGGGGGAAAGGTCGGGGAGCTGTTTTTT. The chain combines TRBV5-1 with TRBJ2-2, with 9 bases identical to TRBD1. The germline V gene has CDR1 SGHRS and CDR2 YFSETQ. The V segment lost 1 base and the J segment 7 bases; nucleotides outside the gene matches: 8. This CDR3 is 16 amino acids long.

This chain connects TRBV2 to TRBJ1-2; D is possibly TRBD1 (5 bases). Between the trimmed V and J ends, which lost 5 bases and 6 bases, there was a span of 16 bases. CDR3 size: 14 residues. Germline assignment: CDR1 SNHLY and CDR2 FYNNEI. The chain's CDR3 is CASSSRSLGDGYTF. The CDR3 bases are TGTGCCAGCAGTTCTAGGTCCCTAGGGGATGGCTACACCTTC.

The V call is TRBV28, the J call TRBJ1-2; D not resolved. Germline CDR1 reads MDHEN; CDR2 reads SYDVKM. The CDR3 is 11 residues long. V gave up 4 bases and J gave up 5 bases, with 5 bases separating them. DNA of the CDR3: TGTGCCAGCAGTTCCCATTATGGCTACACCTTC. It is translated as CASSSHYGYTF.

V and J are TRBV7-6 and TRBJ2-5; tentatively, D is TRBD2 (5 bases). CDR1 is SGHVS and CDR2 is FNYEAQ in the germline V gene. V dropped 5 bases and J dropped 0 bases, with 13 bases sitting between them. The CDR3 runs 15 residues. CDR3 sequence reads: CASSPRTSYQETQYF. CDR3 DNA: TGTGCCAGCAGCCCCCGGACTTCGTACCAAGAGACCCAGTACTTC.

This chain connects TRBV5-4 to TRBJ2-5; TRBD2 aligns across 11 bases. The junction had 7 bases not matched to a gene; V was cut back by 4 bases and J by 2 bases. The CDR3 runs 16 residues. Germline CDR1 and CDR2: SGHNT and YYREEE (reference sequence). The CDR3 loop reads CASSPDLAGGQETQYF. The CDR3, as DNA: TGTGCCAGCAGCCCTGACCTAGCGGGGGGACAAGAGACCCAGTACTTC.

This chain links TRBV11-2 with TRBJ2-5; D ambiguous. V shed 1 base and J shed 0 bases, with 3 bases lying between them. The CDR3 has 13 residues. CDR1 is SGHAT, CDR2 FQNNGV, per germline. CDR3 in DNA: TGTGCCAGCAGCTTAGGGGACCAAGAGACCCAGTACTTC. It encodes CASSLGDQETQYF.

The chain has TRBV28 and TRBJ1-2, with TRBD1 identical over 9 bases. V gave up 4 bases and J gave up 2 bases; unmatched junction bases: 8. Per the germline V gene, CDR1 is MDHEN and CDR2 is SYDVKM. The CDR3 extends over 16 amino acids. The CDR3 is CASSSPAGTGNYGYTF. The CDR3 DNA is TGTGCCAGCAGTTCCCCCGCCGGGACAGGGAACTATGGCTACACCTTC.

The CDR3 here is CSASLERLSEQYV. CDR3 coding DNA: TGCAGTGCTAGTCTTGAGCGGCTGAGCGAGCAGTACGTC. The chain is built from TRBV20-1 and TRBJ2-7; D is possibly TRBD2 (5 bases). This CDR3 is built from 13 residues. Trimming took off 3 bases at V and 6 bases at J, with 15 bases between the two ends. Per the germline V gene, CDR1 is DFQATT and CDR2 is SNEGSKA (reference sequence).

CDR3 nucleotide sequence: TGCAGTGCTAGCGGGAGGGTCCAGTTCTTC. This codes for CSASGRVQFF. The rearrangement links TRBV20-1 to TRBJ2-1; TRBD2 agrees at 8 bases. Germline CDR1 DFQATT, CDR2 SNEGSKA (reference sequence). The CDR3 sequence is 10 residues long. Trimming took 3 bases from V and 13 from J; bases not matched to a gene: 2.

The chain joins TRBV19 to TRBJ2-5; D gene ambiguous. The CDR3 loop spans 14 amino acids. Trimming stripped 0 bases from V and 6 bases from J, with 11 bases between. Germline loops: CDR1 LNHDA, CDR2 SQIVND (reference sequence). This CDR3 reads CASSIDLGSQTQYF. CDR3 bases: TGTGCCAGTAGTATAGATTTGGGGTCCCAGACCCAGTACTTC.

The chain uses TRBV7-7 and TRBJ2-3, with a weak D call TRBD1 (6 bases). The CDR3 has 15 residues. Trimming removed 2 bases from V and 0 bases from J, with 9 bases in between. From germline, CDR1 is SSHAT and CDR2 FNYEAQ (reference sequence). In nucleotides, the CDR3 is TGTGCCAGCAGCTTAATGGGACAAAGCACAGATACGCAGTATTTT. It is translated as CASSLMGQSTDTQYF.

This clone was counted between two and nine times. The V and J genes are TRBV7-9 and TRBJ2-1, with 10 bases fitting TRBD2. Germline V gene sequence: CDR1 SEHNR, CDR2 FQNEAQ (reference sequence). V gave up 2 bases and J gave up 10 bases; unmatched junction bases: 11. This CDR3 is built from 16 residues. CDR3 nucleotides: TGTGCCAGCAGCTTAACTCCAGCGGGAGGGAGAAGGGAGCAGTTCTTC. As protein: CASSLTPAGGRREQFF. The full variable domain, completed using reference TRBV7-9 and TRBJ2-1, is DTGVSQNPRHKITKRGQNVTFRCDPISEHNRLYWYRQTLGQGPEFLTYFQNEAQLEKSRLLSDRFSAERPKGSFSTLEIQRTEQGDSAMYLCASSLTPAGGRREQFFGPGTRLTVL.

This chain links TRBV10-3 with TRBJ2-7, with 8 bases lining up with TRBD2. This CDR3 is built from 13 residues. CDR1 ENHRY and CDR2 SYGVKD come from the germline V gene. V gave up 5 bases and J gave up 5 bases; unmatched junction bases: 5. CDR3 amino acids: CAISPGLAHEQYF. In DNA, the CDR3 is TGTGCCATCAGTCCCGGACTAGCCCACGAGCAGTACTTC.

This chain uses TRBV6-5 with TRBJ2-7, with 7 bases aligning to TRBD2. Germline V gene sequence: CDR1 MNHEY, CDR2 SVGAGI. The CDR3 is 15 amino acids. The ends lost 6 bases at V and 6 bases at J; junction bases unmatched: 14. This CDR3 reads CASRPSGRPGGEQYV. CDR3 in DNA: TGTGCCAGCAGGCCCTCCGGGAGGCCTGGGGGCGAGCAGTACGTC.

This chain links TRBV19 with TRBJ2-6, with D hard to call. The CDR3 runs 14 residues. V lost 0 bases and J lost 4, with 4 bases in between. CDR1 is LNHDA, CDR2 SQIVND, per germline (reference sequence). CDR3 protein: CASSIDYGANVLTF. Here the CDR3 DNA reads TGTGCCAGTAGTATAGATTACGGGGCCAACGTCCTGACTTTC. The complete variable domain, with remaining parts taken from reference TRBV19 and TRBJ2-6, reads DGGITQSPKYLFRKEGQNVTLSCEQNLNHDAMYWYRQDPGQGLRLIYYSQIVNDFQKGDIAEGYSVSREKKESFPLTVTSAQKNPTAFYLCASSIDYGANVLTFGAGSRLTVL.

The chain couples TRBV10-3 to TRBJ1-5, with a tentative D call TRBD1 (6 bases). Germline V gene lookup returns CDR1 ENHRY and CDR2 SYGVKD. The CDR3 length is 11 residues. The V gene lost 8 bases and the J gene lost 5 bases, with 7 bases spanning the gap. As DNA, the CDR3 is TGTGCCATCGGGACACATCAGCCCCAGCATTTT. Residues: CAIGTHQPQHF.

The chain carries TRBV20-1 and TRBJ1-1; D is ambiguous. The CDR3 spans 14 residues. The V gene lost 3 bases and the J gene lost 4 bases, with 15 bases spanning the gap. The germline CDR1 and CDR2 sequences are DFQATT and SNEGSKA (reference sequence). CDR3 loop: CSASDPASGTEAFF. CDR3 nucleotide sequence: TGCAGTGCTAGTGACCCAGCCTCAGGCACTGAAGCTTTCTTT.

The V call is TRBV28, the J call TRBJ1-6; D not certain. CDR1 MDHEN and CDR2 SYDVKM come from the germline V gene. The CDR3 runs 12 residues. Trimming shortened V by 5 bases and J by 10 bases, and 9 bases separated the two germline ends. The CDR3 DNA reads TGTGCCAGCAGTGCGGAACCCTCACCCCTCCACTTT. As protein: CASSAEPSPLHF.

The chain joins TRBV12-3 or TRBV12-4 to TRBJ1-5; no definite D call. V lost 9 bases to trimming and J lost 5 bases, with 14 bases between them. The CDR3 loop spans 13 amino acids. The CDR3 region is CASQLGYHQPQHF. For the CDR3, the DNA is TGTGCCAGTCAACTTGGTTACCATCAGCCCCAGCATTTT.

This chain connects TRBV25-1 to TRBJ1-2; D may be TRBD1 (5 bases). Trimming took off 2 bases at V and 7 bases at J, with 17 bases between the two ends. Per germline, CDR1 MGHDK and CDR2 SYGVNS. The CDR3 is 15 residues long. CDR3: CASSETGGAHGGYTF. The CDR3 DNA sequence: TGTGCCAGCAGTGAAACAGGAGGGGCCCACGGTGGCTACACCTTC.

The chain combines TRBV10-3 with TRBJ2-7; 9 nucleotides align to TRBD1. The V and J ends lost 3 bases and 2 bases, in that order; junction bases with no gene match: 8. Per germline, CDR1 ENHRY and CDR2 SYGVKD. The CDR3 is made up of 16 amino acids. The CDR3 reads CAISEGRTGAAYEQYF. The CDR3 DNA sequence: TGTGCCATCAGTGAAGGGCGGACAGGGGCCGCCTACGAGCAGTACTTC.

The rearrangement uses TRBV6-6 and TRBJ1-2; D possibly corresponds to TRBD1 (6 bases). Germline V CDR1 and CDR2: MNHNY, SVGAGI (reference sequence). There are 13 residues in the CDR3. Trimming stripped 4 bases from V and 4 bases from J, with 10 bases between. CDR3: CASSSQGLYGYTF. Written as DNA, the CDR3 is TGTGCCAGCAGTTCTCAGGGGCTCTATGGCTACACCTTC.